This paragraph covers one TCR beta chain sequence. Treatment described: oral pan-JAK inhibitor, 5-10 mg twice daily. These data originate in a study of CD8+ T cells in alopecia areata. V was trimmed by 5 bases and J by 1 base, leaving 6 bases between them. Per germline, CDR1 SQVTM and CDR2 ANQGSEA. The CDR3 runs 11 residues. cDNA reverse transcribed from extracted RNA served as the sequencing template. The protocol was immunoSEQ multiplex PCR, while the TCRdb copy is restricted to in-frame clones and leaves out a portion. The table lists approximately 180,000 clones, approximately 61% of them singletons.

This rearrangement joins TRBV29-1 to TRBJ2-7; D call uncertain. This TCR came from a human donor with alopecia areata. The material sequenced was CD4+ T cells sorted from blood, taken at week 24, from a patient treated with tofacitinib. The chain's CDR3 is CSVKVSYEQYF. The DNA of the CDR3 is TGCAGCGTTAAGGTGTCCTACGAGCAGTACTTC.